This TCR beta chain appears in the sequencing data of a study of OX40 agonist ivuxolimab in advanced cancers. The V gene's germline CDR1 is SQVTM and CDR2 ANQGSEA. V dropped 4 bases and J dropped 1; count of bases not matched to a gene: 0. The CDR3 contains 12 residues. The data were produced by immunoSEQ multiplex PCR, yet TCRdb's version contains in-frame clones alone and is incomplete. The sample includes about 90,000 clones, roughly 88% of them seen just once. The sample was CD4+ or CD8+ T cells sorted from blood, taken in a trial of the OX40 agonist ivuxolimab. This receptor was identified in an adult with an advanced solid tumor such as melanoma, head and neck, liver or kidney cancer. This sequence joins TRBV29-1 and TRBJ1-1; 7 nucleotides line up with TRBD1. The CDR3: CSVGTGNTEAFF. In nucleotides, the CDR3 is TGCAGCGTTGGGACAGGGAACACTGAAGCTTTCTTT.